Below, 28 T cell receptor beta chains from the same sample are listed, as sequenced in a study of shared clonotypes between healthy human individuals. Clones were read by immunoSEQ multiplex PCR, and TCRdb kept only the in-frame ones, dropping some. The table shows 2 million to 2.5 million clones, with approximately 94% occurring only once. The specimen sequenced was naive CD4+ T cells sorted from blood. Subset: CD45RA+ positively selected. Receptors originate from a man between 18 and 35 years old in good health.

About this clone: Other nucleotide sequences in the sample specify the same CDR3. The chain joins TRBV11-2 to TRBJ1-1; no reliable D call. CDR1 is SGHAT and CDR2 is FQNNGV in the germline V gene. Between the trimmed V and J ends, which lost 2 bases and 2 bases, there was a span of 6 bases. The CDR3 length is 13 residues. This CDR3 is CASSLTPNTEAFF. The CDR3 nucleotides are TGTGCCAGCAGCTTAACCCCCAACACTGAAGCTTTCTTT.

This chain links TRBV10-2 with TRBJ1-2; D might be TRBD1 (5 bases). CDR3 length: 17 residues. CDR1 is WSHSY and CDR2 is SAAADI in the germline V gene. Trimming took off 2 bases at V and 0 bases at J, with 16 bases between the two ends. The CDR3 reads CASSEEGRRGPNYGYTF. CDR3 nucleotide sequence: TGCGCCAGCAGTGAGGAAGGACGGCGGGGACCTAACTATGGCTACACCTTC.

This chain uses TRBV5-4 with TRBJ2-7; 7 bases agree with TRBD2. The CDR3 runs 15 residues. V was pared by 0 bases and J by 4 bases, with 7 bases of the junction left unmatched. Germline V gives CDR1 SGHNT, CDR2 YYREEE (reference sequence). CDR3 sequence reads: CASSLVAGARYEQYF. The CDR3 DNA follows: TGTGCCAGCAGCTTGGTTGCGGGAGCTCGGTACGAGCAGTACTTC.

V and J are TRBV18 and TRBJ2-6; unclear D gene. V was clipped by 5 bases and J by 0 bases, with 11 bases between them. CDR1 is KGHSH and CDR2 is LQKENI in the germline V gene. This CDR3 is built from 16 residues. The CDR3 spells CASSGITGSGANVLTF. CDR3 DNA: TGTGCCAGCTCAGGAATTACTGGCTCTGGGGCCAACGTCCTGACTTTC.

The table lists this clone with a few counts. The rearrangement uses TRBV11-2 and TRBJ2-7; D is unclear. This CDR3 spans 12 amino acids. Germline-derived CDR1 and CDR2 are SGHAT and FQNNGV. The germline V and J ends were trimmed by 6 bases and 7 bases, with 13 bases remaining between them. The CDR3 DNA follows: TGTGCCAGCAGTTGGGAAGGTGGGGAGCAGTACTTC. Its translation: CASSWEGGEQYF.

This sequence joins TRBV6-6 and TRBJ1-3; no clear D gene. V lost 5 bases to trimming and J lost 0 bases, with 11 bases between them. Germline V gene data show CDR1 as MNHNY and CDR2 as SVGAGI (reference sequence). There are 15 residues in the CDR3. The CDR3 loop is CASSPRLDSGNTIYF. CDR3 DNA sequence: TGTGCCAGCAGTCCTCGTTTGGACTCTGGAAACACCATATATTTT.

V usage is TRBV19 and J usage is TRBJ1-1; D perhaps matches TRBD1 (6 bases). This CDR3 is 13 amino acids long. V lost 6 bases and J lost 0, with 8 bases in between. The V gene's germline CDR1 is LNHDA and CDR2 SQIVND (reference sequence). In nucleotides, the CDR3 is TGTGCCAGTAGGGGGGGGCTGAACACTGAAGCTTTCTTT. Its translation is CASRGGLNTEAFF.

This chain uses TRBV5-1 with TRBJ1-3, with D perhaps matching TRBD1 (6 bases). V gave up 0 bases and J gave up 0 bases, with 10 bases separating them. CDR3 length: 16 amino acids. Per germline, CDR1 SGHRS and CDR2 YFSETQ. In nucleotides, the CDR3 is TGCGCCAGCAGCTTGGGACAGGCCACCTCTGGAAACACCATATATTTT. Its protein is CASSLGQATSGNTIYF.

CDR3 coding DNA: TGTGCCAGCAGCTTAGACGCGGGGGGGCCGGAGACCCAGTACTTC. Residues: CASSLDAGGPETQYF. The rearrangement joins TRBV7-3 to TRBJ2-5; TRBD2 agrees at 9 bases. The CDR3 sequence is 15 residues long. Germline V gene data show CDR1 as SGHTA and CDR2 as FQGTGA. The V segment lost 2 bases and the J segment 5 bases; nucleotides outside the gene matches: 6.

The CDR3 reads CASSEGAGVWLYSNQPQHF. In nucleotides, the CDR3 is TGTGCCAGCAGTGAAGGAGCTGGGGTATGGTTATATAGCAATCAGCCCCAGCATTTT. This rearrangement joins TRBV6-1 to TRBJ1-5; D ambiguous. This CDR3 has 19 amino acids. Trimming took 1 base from V and 0 from J, leaving 19 bases between them. Looked up from germline, CDR1 is MNHNS and CDR2 is SASEGT.

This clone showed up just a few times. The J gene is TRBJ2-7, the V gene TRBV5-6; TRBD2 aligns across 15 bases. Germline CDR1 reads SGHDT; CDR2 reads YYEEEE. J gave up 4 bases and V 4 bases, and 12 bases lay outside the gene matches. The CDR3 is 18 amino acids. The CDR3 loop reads CASSRETGLAGGWYEQYF. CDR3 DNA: TGTGCCAGCAGCCGAGAAACGGGACTAGCGGGAGGATGGTACGAGCAGTACTTC. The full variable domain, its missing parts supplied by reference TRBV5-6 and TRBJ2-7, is DAGVTQSPTHLIKTRGQQVTLRCSPKSGHDTVSWYQQALGQGPQFIFQYYEEEERQRGNFPDRFSGHQFPNYSSELNVNALLLGDSALYLCASSRETGLAGGWYEQYFGPGTRLTVT.

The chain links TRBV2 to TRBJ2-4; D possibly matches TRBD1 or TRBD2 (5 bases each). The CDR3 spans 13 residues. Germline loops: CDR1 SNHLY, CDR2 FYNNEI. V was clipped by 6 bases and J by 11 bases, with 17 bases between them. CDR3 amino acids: CASSEPHGTVQYF. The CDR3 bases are TGTGCCAGCAGCGAACCCCACGGGACGGTTCAGTACTTC. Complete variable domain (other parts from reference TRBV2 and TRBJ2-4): EPEVTQTPSHQVTQMGQEVILRCVPISNHLYFYWYRQILGQKVEFLVSFYNNEISEKSEIFDDQFSVERPDGSNFTLKIRSTKLEDSAMYFCASSEPHGTVQYFGAGTRLSVL.

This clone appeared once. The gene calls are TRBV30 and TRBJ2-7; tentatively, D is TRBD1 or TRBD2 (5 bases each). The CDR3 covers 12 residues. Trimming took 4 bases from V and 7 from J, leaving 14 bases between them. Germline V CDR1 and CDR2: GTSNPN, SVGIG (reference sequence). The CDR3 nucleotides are TGTGCCTGGACCAAGGGTGGGGGAGAGCAGTACTTC. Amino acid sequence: CAWTKGGGEQYF.

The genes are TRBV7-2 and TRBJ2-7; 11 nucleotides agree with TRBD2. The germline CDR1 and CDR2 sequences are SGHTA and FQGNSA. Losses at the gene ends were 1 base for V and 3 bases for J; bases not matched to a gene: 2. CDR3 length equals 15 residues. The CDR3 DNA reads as TGTGCCAGCAGCTTAGAGACTAGCGGGGTCTACGAGCAGTACTTC. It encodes CASSLETSGVYEQYF.

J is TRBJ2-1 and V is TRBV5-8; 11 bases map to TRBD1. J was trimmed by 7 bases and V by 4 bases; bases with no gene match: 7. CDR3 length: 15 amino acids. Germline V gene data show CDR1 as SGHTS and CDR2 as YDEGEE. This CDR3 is CASSAGQGALNEQFF. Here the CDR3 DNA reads TGTGCCAGCAGCGCCGGACAGGGGGCGTTGAATGAGCAGTTCTTC.

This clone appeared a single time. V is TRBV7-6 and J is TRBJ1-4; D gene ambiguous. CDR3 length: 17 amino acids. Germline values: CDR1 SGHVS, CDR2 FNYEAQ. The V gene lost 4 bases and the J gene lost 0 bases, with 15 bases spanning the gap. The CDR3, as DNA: TGTGCCAGCAGCTCAGGACTGTGGGAGCCAACTAATGAAAAACTGTTTTTT. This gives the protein CASSSGLWEPTNEKLFF.

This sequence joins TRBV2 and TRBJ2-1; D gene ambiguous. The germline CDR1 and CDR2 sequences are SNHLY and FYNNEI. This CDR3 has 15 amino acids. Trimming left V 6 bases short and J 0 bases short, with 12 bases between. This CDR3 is CASSYGSSSYNEQFF. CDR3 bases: TGTGCCAGCAGCTACGGATCGAGCTCCTACAATGAGCAGTTCTTC. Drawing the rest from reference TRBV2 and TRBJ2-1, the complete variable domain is EPEVTQTPSHQVTQMGQEVILRCVPISNHLYFYWYRQILGQKVEFLVSFYNNEISEKSEIFDDQFSVERPDGSNFTLKIRSTKLEDSAMYFCASSYGSSSYNEQFFGPGTRLTVL.

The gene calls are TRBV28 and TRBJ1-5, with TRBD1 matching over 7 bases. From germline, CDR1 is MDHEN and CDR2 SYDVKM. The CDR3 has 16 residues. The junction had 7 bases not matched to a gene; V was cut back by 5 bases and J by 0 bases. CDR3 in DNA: TGTGCCAGCAGTGTCACAGGGGCCCCTAGCAATCAGCCCCAGCATTTT. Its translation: CASSVTGAPSNQPQHF.

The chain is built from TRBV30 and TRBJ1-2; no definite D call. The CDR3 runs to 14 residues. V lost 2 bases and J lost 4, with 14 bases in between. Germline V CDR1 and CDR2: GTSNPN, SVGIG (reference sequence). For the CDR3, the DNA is TGTGCCTGGAGTCCTCCGCTGGCAGCCTATGGCTACACCTTC. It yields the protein CAWSPPLAAYGYTF.

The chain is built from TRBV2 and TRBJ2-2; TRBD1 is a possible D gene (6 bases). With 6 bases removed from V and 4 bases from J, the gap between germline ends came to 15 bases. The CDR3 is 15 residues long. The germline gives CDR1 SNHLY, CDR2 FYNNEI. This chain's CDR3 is CASRTTGSGTGELFF. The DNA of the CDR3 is TGTGCCAGCAGGACAACAGGGTCGGGCACCGGGGAGCTGTTTTTT.

This chain's CDR3 is CAWTYLSGNTIYF. The DNA for the CDR3 is TGTGCCTGGACATATTTATCTGGAAACACCATATATTTT. V is TRBV30 and J is TRBJ1-3; D remains ambiguous. The CDR3 is 13 residues long. CDR1 GTSNPN and CDR2 SVGIG come from the germline V gene (reference sequence). The V end lost 4 bases, the J end lost 1 base, and 8 bases lay between the germline ends.

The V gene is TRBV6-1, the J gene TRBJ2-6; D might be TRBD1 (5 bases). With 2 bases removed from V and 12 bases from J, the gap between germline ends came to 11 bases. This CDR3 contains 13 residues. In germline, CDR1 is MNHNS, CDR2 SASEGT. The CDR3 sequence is CASSESGLGVLTF. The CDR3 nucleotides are TGTGCCAGCAGTGAATCAGGGCTCGGCGTCCTGACTTTC.

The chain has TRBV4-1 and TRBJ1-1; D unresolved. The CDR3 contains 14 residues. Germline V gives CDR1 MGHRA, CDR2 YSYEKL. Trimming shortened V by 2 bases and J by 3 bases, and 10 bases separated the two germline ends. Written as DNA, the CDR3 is TGCGCCAGCAGCCAACGGCAGGCTTACACTGAAGCTTTCTTT. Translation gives CASSQRQAYTEAFF.

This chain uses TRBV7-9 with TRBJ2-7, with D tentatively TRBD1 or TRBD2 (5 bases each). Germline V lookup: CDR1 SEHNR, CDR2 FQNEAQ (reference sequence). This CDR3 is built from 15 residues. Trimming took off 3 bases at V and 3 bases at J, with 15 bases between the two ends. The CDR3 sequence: CASSFEGSLHYEQYF. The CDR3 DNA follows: TGTGCCAGCAGCTTTGAGGGGTCACTACACTACGAGCAGTACTTC.

CDR3 protein: CASSQERLAAGELFF. DNA for the CDR3: TGTGCCAGCAGCCAAGAACGTCTAGCGGCCGGGGAGCTGTTTTTT. The chain links TRBV14 to TRBJ2-2; 7 bases agree with TRBD2. The V gene's germline CDR1 is SGHDN and CDR2 FVKESK. The CDR3 loop spans 15 amino acids. Trimming cost V 0 bases and J 6 bases; bases outside gene matches: 4.

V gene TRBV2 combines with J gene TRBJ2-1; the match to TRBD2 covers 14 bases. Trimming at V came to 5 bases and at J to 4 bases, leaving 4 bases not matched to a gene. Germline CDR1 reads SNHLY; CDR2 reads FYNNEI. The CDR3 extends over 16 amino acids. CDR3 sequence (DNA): TGTGCCAGCAGTCGACTAGCGGGGGGGCTTTACAATGAGCAGTTCTTC. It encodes CASSRLAGGLYNEQFF.

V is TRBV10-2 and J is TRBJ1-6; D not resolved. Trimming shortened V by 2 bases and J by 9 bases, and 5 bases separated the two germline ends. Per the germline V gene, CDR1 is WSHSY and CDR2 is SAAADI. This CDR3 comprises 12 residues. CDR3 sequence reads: CASSEDTSPLHF. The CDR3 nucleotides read TGCGCCAGCAGTGAGGACACTTCACCCCTCCACTTT.

The CDR3 is CAWSLWGEDSPLHF. The CDR3 nucleotides are TGTGCCTGGAGCCTATGGGGGGAAGATTCACCCCTCCACTTT. The chain employs TRBV30 and TRBJ1-6, with D tentatively TRBD1 (5 bases). This CDR3 spans 14 amino acids. The germline V gene has CDR1 GTSNPN and CDR2 SVGIG (reference sequence). The V and J ends lost 3 bases and 8 bases respectively, with 14 bases between them.